The following is a T cell receptor beta chain sequence with its context. These data originate in a study of CD8 T cells in Susac syndrome. RNA amounts of roughly 0.45 to 1 ug underwent reverse transcription with random hexamers. TCRdb redid the calling of the immunoSEQ multiplex PCR reads with MiXCR, one entry per CDR3 protein. The data show about 83,000 distinct CDR3 sequences, with roughly 96% seen just once and 0.4% to 0.45% held by the top ten. The germline gives CDR1 SGHDT, CDR2 YYEEEE. Trimming cost V 4 bases and J 8 bases; bases outside gene matches: 9. The CDR3 has 15 amino acids. Sequenced sample: CD8+ T cells from PBMCs. The chain combines TRBV5-6 with TRBJ2-4; 10 bases align to TRBD1. This TCR was recovered from a human donor with Susac syndrome. CDR3 DNA: TGTGCCAGCAGCACAGCCGGGACAGGGGTTCACATTCAGTACTTC. Translating it yields CASSTAGTGVHIQYF.